These 7 T cell receptor beta chains came from one sample sequenced in a study of CD8 T cells in ankylosing spondylitis. TCRdb recomputed calls from the 5' RACE reads with MiXCR, one row per CDR3 protein. The repertoire consists of 250,000 to 300,000 distinct CDR3 sequences, with roughly 20% occurring once and the leading ten covering around 7.8%. Source material: blood, either unsorted or a sorted T cell fraction (not recorded which). Every receptor here comes from a male donor with ankylosing spondylitis or in good health (not recorded which).

This clonotype was recorded many times. The rearrangement joins TRBV12-3 or TRBV12-4 to TRBJ1-4; D call uncertain. The ends were cut back, 2 bases at V and 10 bases at J, with 14 bases in the middle. The CDR3 sequence is 14 residues long. The CDR3 DNA is TGTGCCAGCAGTTTAATTAGGCAGGAGACAAAACTGTTTTTT. Translated, it gives CASSLIRQETKLFF.

There are a few counts of this clonotype. The V call is TRBV7-7, the J call TRBJ2-7; D ambiguous. The germline CDR1 and CDR2 sequences are SSHAT and FNYEAQ (reference sequence). Trimming shortened V by 5 bases and J by 0 bases, and 14 bases separated the two germline ends. The CDR3 covers 15 residues. CDR3 sequence reads: CASSPPGQSSYEQYV. Written as DNA, the CDR3 is TGTGCCAGCAGCCCCCCCGGGCAAAGCTCCTACGAGCAGTACGTC.

The rearrangement joins TRBV28 to TRBJ2-2, with TRBD1 as a possible D gene (5 bases). The CDR3 sequence is 16 residues long. Germline CDR1 MDHEN, CDR2 SYDVKM. Trimming removed 1 base at V and 1 base at J, with 10 bases between. The CDR3 protein is CASSLLGLGNTGELFF. The CDR3 DNA sequence: TGTGCCAGCAGTTTATTGGGGCTTGGGAACACCGGGGAGCTGTTTTTT.

V and J are TRBV6-1 and TRBJ2-3, with D perhaps assigned TRBD1 or TRBD2 (5 bases each). From germline, CDR1 is MNHNS and CDR2 SASEGT. This CDR3 contains 15 residues. Trimming shortened V by 6 bases and J by 9 bases, and 22 bases separated the two germline ends. CDR3 DNA: TGTGCCAGCAGCCGGGACGACCTAGTAGCGAGCACGCAGTATTTT. This translates into CASSRDDLVASTQYF.

This clonotype was found many times. V usage is TRBV6-1 and J usage is TRBJ1-1; D is uncertain. Germline V CDR1 and CDR2: MNHNS, SASEGT. This CDR3 is 13 amino acids long. V gave up 1 base and J gave up 5 bases, with 8 bases separating them. The CDR3 is CASSEGPWTEAFF. The CDR3, as DNA: TGTGCCAGCAGTGAAGGGCCCTGGACTGAAGCTTTCTTT.

The chain couples TRBV2 to TRBJ2-1, with D maybe TRBD1 (5 bases). Trimming removed 3 bases at V and 9 bases at J, with 15 bases between. CDR3 length equals 14 residues. Germline V lookup: CDR1 SNHLY, CDR2 FYNNEI. The DNA for the CDR3 is TGTGCCAGCAGTGACTTGCAGGGTATCGGTGAGCAGTTCTTC. This encodes CASSDLQGIGEQFF.

This clonotype came up a few times. This rearrangement joins TRBV9 to TRBJ2-3; maybe TRBD2 (5 bases). The V end lost 6 bases, the J end lost 0 bases, and 17 bases lay between the germline ends. Germline CDR1 is SGDLS and CDR2 is YYNGEE. This CDR3 comprises 16 residues. CDR3 sequence reads: CASTHTGISSTDTQYF. CDR3 sequence (DNA): TGTGCCAGCACCCACACCGGGATTTCTAGCACAGATACGCAGTATTTT.